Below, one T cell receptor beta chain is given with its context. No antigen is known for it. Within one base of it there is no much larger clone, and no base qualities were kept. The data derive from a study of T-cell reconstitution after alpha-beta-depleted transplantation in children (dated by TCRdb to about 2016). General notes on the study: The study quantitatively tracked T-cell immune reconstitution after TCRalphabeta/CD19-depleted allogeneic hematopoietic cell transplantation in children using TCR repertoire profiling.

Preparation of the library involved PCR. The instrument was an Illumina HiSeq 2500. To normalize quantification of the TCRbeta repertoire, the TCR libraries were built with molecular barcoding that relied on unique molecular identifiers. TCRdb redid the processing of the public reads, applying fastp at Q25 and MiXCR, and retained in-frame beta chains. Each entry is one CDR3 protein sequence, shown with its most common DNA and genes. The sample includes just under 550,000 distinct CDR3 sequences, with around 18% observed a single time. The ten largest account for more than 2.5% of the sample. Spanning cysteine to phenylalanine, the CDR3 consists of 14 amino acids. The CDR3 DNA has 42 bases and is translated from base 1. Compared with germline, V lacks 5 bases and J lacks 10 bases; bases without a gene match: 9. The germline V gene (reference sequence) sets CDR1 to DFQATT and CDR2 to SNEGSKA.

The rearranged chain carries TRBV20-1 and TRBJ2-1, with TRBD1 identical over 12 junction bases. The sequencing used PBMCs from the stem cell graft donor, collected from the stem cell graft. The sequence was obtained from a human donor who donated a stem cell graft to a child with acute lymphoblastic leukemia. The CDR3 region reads CSAPRDRGPREQFF. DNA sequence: TGCAGTGCTCCCCGGGACAGGGGGCCGCGGGAGCAGTTCTTC.